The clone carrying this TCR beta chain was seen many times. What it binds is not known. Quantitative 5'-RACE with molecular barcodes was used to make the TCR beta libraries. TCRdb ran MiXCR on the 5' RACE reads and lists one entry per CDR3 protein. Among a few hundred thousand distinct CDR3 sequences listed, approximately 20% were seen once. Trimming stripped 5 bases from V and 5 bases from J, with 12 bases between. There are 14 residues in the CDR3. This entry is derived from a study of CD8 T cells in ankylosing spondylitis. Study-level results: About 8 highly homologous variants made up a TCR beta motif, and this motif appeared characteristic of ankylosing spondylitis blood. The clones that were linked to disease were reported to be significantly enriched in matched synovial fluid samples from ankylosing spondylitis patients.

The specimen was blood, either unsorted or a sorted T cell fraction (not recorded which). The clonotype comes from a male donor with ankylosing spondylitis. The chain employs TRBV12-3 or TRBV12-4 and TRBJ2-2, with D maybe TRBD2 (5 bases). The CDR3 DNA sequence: TGTGCCAGCAGTCAAAGGAGAGGGACCGGGGAGCTGTTTTTT. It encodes CASSQRRGTGELFF.